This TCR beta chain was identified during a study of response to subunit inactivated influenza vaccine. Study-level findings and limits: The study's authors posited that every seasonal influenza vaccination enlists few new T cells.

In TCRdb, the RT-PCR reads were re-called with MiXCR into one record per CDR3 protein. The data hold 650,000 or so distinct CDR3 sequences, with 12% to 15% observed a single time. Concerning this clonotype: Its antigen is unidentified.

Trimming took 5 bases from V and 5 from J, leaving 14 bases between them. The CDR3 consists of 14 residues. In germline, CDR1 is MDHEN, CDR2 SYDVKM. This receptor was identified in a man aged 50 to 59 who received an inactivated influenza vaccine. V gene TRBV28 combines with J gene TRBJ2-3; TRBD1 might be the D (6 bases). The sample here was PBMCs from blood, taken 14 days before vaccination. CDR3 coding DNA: TGTGCCAGCAGTCCCGGCTACAGGGTAGATACGCAGTATTTT. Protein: CASSPGYRVDTQYF.